The 2 T cell receptor beta chains in this list originate from one sample, sequenced in a study of CD8+ T cells in alopecia areata. As to treatment: oral pan-JAK inhibitor, 5-10 mg twice daily. Extraction of RNA preceded its reverse transcription into cDNA, which served as the sequencing template. The data were produced by immunoSEQ multiplex PCR, yet TCRdb's version contains in-frame clones alone and is incomplete. The sample yields some 170,000 clones, approximately 52% seen once. This specimen consisted of CD4+ T cells sorted from blood, obtained between weeks 55 and 65, from a patient treated with tofacitinib. The receptors were gathered from a human donor with alopecia areata.

This clone was seen once. The chain couples TRBV5-1 to TRBJ2-5; D perhaps matches TRBD1 (5 bases). CDR3 length: 14 amino acids. Germline CDR1 and CDR2: SGHRS and YFSETQ. V was shortened by 2 bases and J by 4 bases, with 12 bases between the two germline ends. The CDR3, as DNA: TGCGCCAGCAGCTTCCCAGGGAACCGAGAGACCCAGTACTTC. Protein: CASSFPGNRETQYF.

The genes are TRBV30 and TRBJ2-7; D possibly corresponds to TRBD2 (6 bases). Germline values: CDR1 GTSNPN, CDR2 SVGIG (reference sequence). This CDR3 contains 15 residues. With 2 bases removed from V and 9 bases from J, the gap between germline ends came to 23 bases. The CDR3 DNA follows: TGTGCCTGGAGTCCGAACACTAACCGGGGGTCGGGGCAGTACTTC. It specifies CAWSPNTNRGSGQYF.